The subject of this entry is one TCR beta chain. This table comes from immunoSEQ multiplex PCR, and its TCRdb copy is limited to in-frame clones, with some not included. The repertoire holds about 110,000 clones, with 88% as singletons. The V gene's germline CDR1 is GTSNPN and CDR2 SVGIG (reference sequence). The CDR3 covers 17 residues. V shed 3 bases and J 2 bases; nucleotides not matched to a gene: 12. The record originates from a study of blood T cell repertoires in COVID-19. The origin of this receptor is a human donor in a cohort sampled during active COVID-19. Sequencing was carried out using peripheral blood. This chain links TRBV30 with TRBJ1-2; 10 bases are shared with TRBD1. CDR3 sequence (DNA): TGTGCCTGGAGGCACCGGGACAGGGGAGAATTCAACTATGGCTACACCTTC. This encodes CAWRHRDRGEFNYGYTF.